The entry below gives a single T cell receptor (beta chain) sequence along with its context. Original handling: Using reference gene primer amplification, nucleated cell counts were estimated. The table came from immunoSEQ multiplex PCR; TCRdb's copy has only in-frame clones and leaves some out. The DNA was the basis for D and trimming; V, J and clone size are from that table. The sample has some 44,000 clones, nearly 90% seen once; the top ten hold less than 3%. The entry originates in a study of blood T cell repertoires in COVID-19. Study summary: Italy, Spain and the United States were the sources of the convalescent and acute COVID-19 samples. PBMCs, B-cell-depleted T cells, or T cells provided the cDNA or gDNA that made up the material.

Trimming left V 6 bases short and J 2 bases short, with 19 bases between. Germline CDR1 LNHDA, CDR2 SQIVND (reference sequence). The CDR3 loop spans 16 amino acids. Sequencing used peripheral blood. This clonotype originated in a human donor in a cohort sampled during active COVID-19. The rearrangement uses TRBV19 and TRBJ1-2; D unclear. As DNA, the CDR3 is TGTGCCAGTAGGAGGGCAGGATCGGGTGGCAACTATGGCTACACCTTC. Amino acids: CASRRAGSGGNYGYTF.